Sequencing of this T cell receptor (beta chain) was carried out in a study of early T cells in non-severe SARS-CoV-2 infection. As for the study in general: The authors sequenced bulk RNA from unsorted whole blood, leaving chains unpaired.

Individual cDNA molecules received unique molecular identifiers. Each CDR3 protein gets one entry after TCRdb re-called the 5' RACE reads with MiXCR. The sample lists more than 65,000 distinct CDR3 sequences, around 4.2% occurring once. This clonotype was counted ten times or more. Its antigen is still unknown. Study-level findings and limits: Using VDJdb, the matching emphasized anti-spike CD8 responses while missing private and CD4 specificities.

This sequence was found in an adult who was a healthcare worker with PCR-confirmed SARS-CoV-2 infection or an uninfected control (not recorded which). The donor label of this sample is uncertain. Specimen: whole blood, collected at baseline.

CDR3 nucleotides: TGCAGTGCCTTATTAGCGGGGGGGGCCAAAAACATTCAGTACTTC. Amino acids: CSALLAGGAKNIQYF. The chain combines TRBV20-1 with TRBJ2-4; 11 nucleotides align to TRBD2. Looked up from germline, CDR1 is DFQATT and CDR2 is SNEGSKA (reference sequence). The CDR3 contains 15 residues. Trimming removed 6 bases from V and 1 base from J; junction bases left unmatched: 5.